The clone carrying this TCR beta chain was picked up a small number of times. Method: immunoSEQ multiplex PCR; TCRdb's copy keeps in-frame clones and lacks some. The table shows roughly 130,000 clones, with roughly 90% occurring only once. This sample was taken from a study of control samples from healthy donors and cancer patients. V shed 1 base and J shed 1 base, with 7 bases lying between them. CDR1 GTSNPN and CDR2 SVGIG come from the germline V gene (reference sequence). This CDR3 has 13 amino acids. The clonotype originates from a man in his fifties in good health. Sequencing input: blood. The rearrangement links TRBV30 to TRBJ1-1; no clear D. CDR3 in DNA: TGTGCCTGGAGTGGTTGGGGGAACACTGAAGCTTTCTTT. Translated: CAWSGWGNTEAFF.